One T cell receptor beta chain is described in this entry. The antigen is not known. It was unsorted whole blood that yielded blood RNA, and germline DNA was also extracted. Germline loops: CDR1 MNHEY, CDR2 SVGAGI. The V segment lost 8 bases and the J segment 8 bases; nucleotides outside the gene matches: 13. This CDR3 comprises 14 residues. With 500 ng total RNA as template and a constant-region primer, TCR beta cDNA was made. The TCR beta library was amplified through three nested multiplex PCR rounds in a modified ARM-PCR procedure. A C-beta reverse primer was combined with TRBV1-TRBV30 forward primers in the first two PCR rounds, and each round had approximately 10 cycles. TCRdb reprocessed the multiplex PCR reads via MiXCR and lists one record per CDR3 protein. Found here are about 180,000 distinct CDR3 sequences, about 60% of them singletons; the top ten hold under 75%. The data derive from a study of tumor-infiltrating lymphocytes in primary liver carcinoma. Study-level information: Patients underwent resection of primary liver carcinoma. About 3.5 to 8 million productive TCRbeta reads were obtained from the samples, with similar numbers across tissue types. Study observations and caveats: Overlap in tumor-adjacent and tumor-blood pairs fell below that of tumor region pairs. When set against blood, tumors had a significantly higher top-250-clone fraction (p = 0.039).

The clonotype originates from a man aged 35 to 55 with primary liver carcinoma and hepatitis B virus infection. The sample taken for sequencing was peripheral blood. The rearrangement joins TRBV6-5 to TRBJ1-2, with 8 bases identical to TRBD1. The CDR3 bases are TGTGCCAGCTCAGGGGGTCAGGGGGCATGCGGCTACACCTTC. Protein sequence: CASSGGQGACGYTF.